The 15 T cell receptor beta chains below all came from one sample that was sequenced in a study of blood T cell repertoires in COVID-19. TCRdb's copy holds only in-frame clones and misses some; the assay was immunoSEQ multiplex PCR. The sample yields about 87,000 clones, roughly 89% seen once. The sequencing sample was made of peripheral blood. The receptors were gathered from a woman of 80 years or more with active COVID-19.

V usage is TRBV19 and J usage is TRBJ1-3; D perhaps matches TRBD1 (6 bases). In germline, CDR1 is LNHDA, CDR2 SQIVND (reference sequence). V lost 4 bases and J 2 bases, leaving 9 bases between the germline ends. This CDR3 contains 14 residues. CDR3 in DNA: TGTGCCAGTAGTACCAGGGGAGCTGGAAACACCATATATTTT. Translated, it gives CASSTRGAGNTIYF.

In this sample, this clone turned up once. The chain has TRBV2 and TRBJ2-3; 14 bases map to TRBD2. Germline-derived CDR1 and CDR2 are SNHLY and FYNNEI. J gave up 3 bases and V 7 bases, and 15 bases lay outside the gene matches. This CDR3 has 19 residues. CDR3 sequence: CASMPPRLAGGPGTDTQYF. The CDR3 nucleotides read TGTGCCAGCATGCCGCCGAGACTAGCGGGAGGGCCGGGAACAGATACGCAGTATTTT. Complete variable domain (other parts from reference TRBV2 and TRBJ2-3): EPEVTQTPSHQVTQMGQEVILRCVPISNHLYFYWYRQILGQKVEFLVSFYNNEISEKSEIFDDQFSVERPDGSNFTLKIRSTKLEDSAMYFCASMPPRLAGGPGTDTQYFGPGTRLTVL.

This sequence joins TRBV30 and TRBJ1-5; 7 bases match TRBD1. The CDR3 contains 15 residues. CDR1 GTSNPN and CDR2 SVGIG come from the germline V gene (reference sequence). The ends lost 3 bases at V and 2 bases at J; junction bases unmatched: 7. CDR3 sequence (DNA): TGTGCCTGGAGCGCAACAGGGGAGGGCAATCAGCCCCAGCATTTT. Protein product: CAWSATGEGNQPQHF.

V is TRBV5-1 and J is TRBJ2-5; 8 bases agree with TRBD2. This CDR3 has 15 amino acids. Germline-derived CDR1 and CDR2 are SGHRS and YFSETQ. V trimming: 4 bases; J trimming: 4 bases; junction bases outside the gene matches: 9. The CDR3 DNA sequence: TGCGCCAGCAGCAGCCTGACTAGCGTAAGAGAGACCCAGTACTTC. Translating gives CASSSLTSVRETQYF. The full variable domain, its missing parts supplied by reference TRBV5-1 and TRBJ2-5, is KAGVTQTPRYLIKTRGQQVTLSCSPISGHRSVSWYQQTPGQGLQFLFEYFSETQRNKGNFPGRFSGRQFSNSRSEMNVSTLELGDSALYLCASSSLTSVRETQYFGPGTRLLVL.

This clone was observed once. The CDR3 reads CSASRTGPSYEQYF. CDR3 sequence (DNA): TGCAGTGCTAGTCGGACAGGGCCCTCCTACGAGCAGTACTTC. V gene TRBV20-1 combines with J gene TRBJ2-7; 8 bases map to TRBD1. The length of the CDR3 is 14 residues. CDR1 is DFQATT and CDR2 is SNEGSKA in the germline V gene (reference sequence). Germline trimming cut 3 bases from V and 0 bases from J; bases unmatched to any gene: 4.

CDR3 coding DNA: TGTGCCAGCACCTATACCCGGACAGGGTTCGCAGATACGCAGTATTTT. Its protein product is CASTYTRTGFADTQYF. The V call is TRBV28, the J call TRBJ2-3, with TRBD1 identical over 8 bases. From germline, CDR1 is MDHEN and CDR2 SYDVKM. The CDR3 covers 16 residues. J gave up 4 bases and V 7 bases, and 13 bases lay outside the gene matches.

The rearrangement joins TRBV28 to TRBJ2-1; D not certain. Germline-derived CDR1 and CDR2 are MDHEN and SYDVKM. V was clipped by 5 bases and J by 4 bases, with 12 bases between them. The CDR3 is 14 amino acids. This CDR3 reads CASSPIELYNEQFF. CDR3 DNA: TGTGCCAGCAGTCCAATCGAGCTGTACAATGAGCAGTTCTTC.

The chain recombines TRBV12-3 or TRBV12-4 with TRBJ2-5; no clear D gene. CDR3 length: 11 amino acids. Trimming left V 3 bases short and J 5 bases short, with 4 bases between. DNA of the CDR3: TGTGCCAGCAGTTTTTCGGAGACCCAGTACTTC. Residues: CASSFSETQYF.

The chain employs TRBV7-9 and TRBJ2-1; D is ambiguous. Germline CDR1 SEHNR, CDR2 FQNEAQ (reference sequence). Deletions cut 1 base from V and 2 bases from J, with 9 bases between. This CDR3 contains 15 residues. The CDR3 DNA reads TGTGCCAGCAGCTTAGGATCCGCGACCTACAATGAGCAGTTCTTC. It is translated as CASSLGSATYNEQFF.

The V gene is TRBV3-1 (or the pseudogene TRBV3-2), the J gene TRBJ1-4, with TRBD1 identical over 7 bases. Germline CDR1 LGHDT, CDR2 YNNKEL (reference sequence). This CDR3 comprises 15 residues. V lost 3 bases to trimming and J lost 4 bases; unmatched junction nucleotides: 5. The CDR3 DNA is TGTGCCAGCAGCCAGAGGACAGGACATAATGAAAAACTGTTTTTT. It yields the protein CASSQRTGHNEKLFF.

The chain employs TRBV5-8 and TRBJ2-5; D perhaps matches TRBD1 (6 bases). Germline V gene sequence: CDR1 SGHTS, CDR2 YDEGEE. V lost 4 bases, J lost 2 bases, and 15 bases lay in between. The CDR3 sequence is 15 residues long. The CDR3 reads CASSPGTRAQETQYF. The CDR3 nucleotides read TGTGCCAGCAGCCCAGGGACAAGGGCTCAAGAGACCCAGTACTTC. Based on the CDR3 plus reference TRBV5-8 and TRBJ2-5, the full variable domain is EAGVTQSPTHLIKTRGQQATLRCSPISGHTSVYWYQQALGLGLQFLLWYDEGEERNRGNFPPRFSGRQFPNYSSELNVNALELEDSALYLCASSPGTRAQETQYFGPGTRLLVL.

CDR3 sequence (DNA): TGTGCCAGCTCACCACCGACGGGACTAGCGGGAGTCGGAGAGCAGTACTTC. It codes for CASSPPTGLAGVGEQYF. This rearrangement joins TRBV18 to TRBJ2-7; 14 bases fit TRBD2. This CDR3 is 17 amino acids long. V gave up 0 bases and J gave up 7 bases; unmatched junction bases: 8. Per the germline V gene, CDR1 is KGHSH and CDR2 is LQKENI.

The chain carries TRBV6-2 or TRBV6-3 and TRBJ2-6; TRBD1 aligns across 9 bases. The CDR3 contains 16 residues. Trimming took 5 bases from V and 3 from J; bases not matched to a gene: 5. The germline gives CDR1 MNHEY, CDR2 SVGEGT. In DNA, the CDR3 is TGTGCCAGCAGTGACCGGGACAGGGTTGGGGCCAACGTCCTGACTTTC. The encoded protein is CASSDRDRVGANVLTF.

The chain is built from TRBV7-3 and TRBJ1-3; no firm D call. The V end was cut by 9 bases, the J end by 0 bases, with 9 bases between. Germline loops: CDR1 SGHTA, CDR2 FQGTGA. The CDR3 covers 13 residues. The CDR3 region has the DNA TGTGCCAGTCTGCGGGGCTCTGGAAACACCATATATTTT. Protein: CASLRGSGNTIYF.

The chain couples TRBV28 to TRBJ2-7; D gene ambiguous. V was cut by 4 bases and J by 0 bases, with 10 bases left in between. This CDR3 has 14 amino acids. Germline CDR1 and CDR2: MDHEN and SYDVKM. The CDR3 coding sequence is TGTGCCAGCAGTTCGGGTCGGAGCTCCTACGAGCAGTACTTC. Amino acid sequence: CASSSGRSSYEQYF.